The 23 T cell receptor beta chains given below trace back to one sample, sequenced in a study of blood T cell repertoires in COVID-19. The table came from immunoSEQ multiplex PCR; TCRdb's copy has only in-frame clones and leaves some out. The sample records 85,000 to 100,000 clones, 70% to 90% being singletons. The sample was peripheral blood. These receptors were obtained from a man aged 50-59 years with COVID-19, enrolled during active disease.

The chain recombines TRBV10-3 with TRBJ2-1, with D possibly TRBD2 on 5 matching bases. This CDR3 has 15 residues. V lost 2 bases, J lost 2 bases, and 10 bases lay in between. In germline, CDR1 is ENHRY, CDR2 SYGVKD. The CDR3 sequence is CAISETEGTYNEQFF. CDR3 nucleotides: TGTGCCATCAGTGAGACCGAGGGAACCTACAATGAGCAGTTCTTC.

The CDR3 DNA follows: TGTGCCAGTGGCCTGGGGGGACAGTCCTTTGCAACTAATGAAAAACTGTTTTTT. This sequence encodes CASGLGGQSFATNEKLFF. This chain connects TRBV19 to TRBJ1-4; TRBD1 matches 7 bases. The CDR3 loop spans 18 amino acids. The J segment lost 0 bases and the V segment lost 8 bases, leaving 15 bases of the junction unmatched. Germline CDR1 is LNHDA and CDR2 is SQIVND (reference sequence).

The genes are TRBV30 and TRBJ1-4; D is ambiguous. V dropped 1 base and J dropped 0 bases, with 12 bases sitting between them. CDR1 GTSNPN and CDR2 SVGIG come from the germline V gene (reference sequence). The CDR3 extends over 16 amino acids. CDR3 protein: CAWSAPYLATNEKLFF. The CDR3 nucleotides are TGTGCCTGGAGTGCACCCTACCTTGCAACTAATGAAAAACTGTTTTTT.

The genes are TRBV7-6 and TRBJ2-1, with 9 bases lining up with TRBD1. Germline assignment: CDR1 SGHVS and CDR2 FNYEAQ. V trimming: 4 bases; J trimming: 6 bases; junction bases outside the gene matches: 1. The CDR3 is made up of 13 amino acids. As DNA, the CDR3 is TGTGCCAGCAGCTGGGGACAGGGCAATGAGCAGTTCTTC. Translating gives CASSWGQGNEQFF. The full variable domain, its missing parts supplied by reference TRBV7-6 and TRBJ2-1, is GAGVSQSPRYKVTKRGQDVALRCDPISGHVSLYWYRQALGQGPEFLTYFNYEAQQDKSGLPNDRFSAERPEGSISTLTIQRTEQRDSAMYRCASSWGQGNEQFFGPGTRLTVL.

This clone was detected once. Here the CDR3 reads CATSRDFPPQGDTQYF. The CDR3 region has the DNA TGTGCCACCAGCAGAGATTTTCCTCCCCAGGGAGATACGCAGTATTTT. This rearrangement joins TRBV15 to TRBJ2-3, with D maybe TRBD1 (5 bases). Trimming took 0 bases from V and 5 from J, leaving 15 bases between them. CDR3 length equals 16 residues. Germline loops: CDR1 LNHNV, CDR2 YYDKDF (reference sequence). The complete variable domain, with remaining parts taken from reference TRBV15 and TRBJ2-3, reads DAMVIQNPRYQVTQFGKPVTLSCSQTLNHNVMYWYQQKSSQAPKLLFHYYDKDFNNEADTPDNFQSRRPNTSFCFLDIRSPGLGDTAMYLCATSRDFPPQGDTQYFGPGTRLTVL.

This chain uses TRBV29-1 with TRBJ1-3; D call uncertain. V lost 1 base to trimming and J lost 3 bases, with 7 bases between them. CDR1 SQVTM and CDR2 ANQGSEA come from the germline V gene. This CDR3 is built from 13 residues. In DNA, the CDR3 is TGCAGCGTTGAAGGAGCTTTTGGAAACACCATATATTTT. It specifies CSVEGAFGNTIYF.

The J gene is TRBJ2-7, the V gene TRBV6-5, with D possibly TRBD2 on 6 matching bases. V was pared by 6 bases and J by 3 bases, with 9 bases between. CDR1 is MNHEY, CDR2 SVGAGI, per germline. The CDR3 is 12 residues long. The CDR3: CASRDYIYEQYF. The CDR3 DNA reads as TGTGCCAGCAGGGACTACATCTACGAGCAGTACTTC.

This chain uses TRBV7-2 with TRBJ2-5, with a weak D call TRBD1 (6 bases). The CDR3 has 14 residues. Deletions cut 5 bases from V and 0 bases from J, with 10 bases between. In germline, CDR1 is SGHTA, CDR2 FQGNSA. The CDR3 coding sequence is TGTGCCAGCAGCCTCCGACAGGACCAAGAGACCCAGTACTTC. Translated, it gives CASSLRQDQETQYF.

The chain carries TRBV15 and TRBJ2-5; no reliable D call. V lost 0 bases to trimming and J lost 5 bases, with 10 bases between them. This CDR3 region has 14 residues. Per germline, CDR1 LNHNV and CDR2 YYDKDF (reference sequence). The CDR3: CATSRDSGSETQYF. DNA of the CDR3: TGTGCCACCAGCAGAGATTCGGGTTCGGAGACCCAGTACTTC.

V and J are TRBV19 and TRBJ2-1; TRBD2 matches at 9 bases. The CDR3 is made up of 16 amino acids. Germline V gene lookup returns CDR1 LNHDA and CDR2 SQIVND (reference sequence). After removal of 7 bases from V and 4 bases from J, the junction contained 11 bases not matched to a gene. Here the CDR3 reads CASTHHAGGSYNEQFF. The CDR3 coding sequence is TGTGCCAGTACGCATCATGCGGGGGGGTCTTACAATGAGCAGTTCTTC.

The V and J genes are TRBV5-4 and TRBJ1-5; tentatively, D is TRBD1 (5 bases). Per the germline V gene, CDR1 is SGHNT and CDR2 is YYREEE (reference sequence). CDR3 size: 15 residues. Trimming left V 4 bases short and J 0 bases short, with 11 bases between. CDR3 nucleotides: TGTGCCAGCAGCCCTGGCACAGGTAGCAATCAGCCCCAGCATTTT. Amino acids: CASSPGTGSNQPQHF.

J is TRBJ2-1 and V is TRBV5-1; 7 nucleotides line up with TRBD1. The J segment lost 15 bases and the V segment lost 4 bases, leaving 10 bases of the junction unmatched. The CDR3 spans 12 residues. Germline V gene sequence: CDR1 SGHRS, CDR2 YFSETQ. CDR3 sequence reads: CASSTGQAAWFF. The DNA of the CDR3 is TGCGCCAGCAGCACAGGACAGGCAGCATGGTTCTTC. Supplemented by reference TRBV5-1 and TRBJ2-1, the full variable domain reads KAGVTQTPRYLIKTRGQQVTLSCSPISGHRSVSWYQQTPGQGLQFLFEYFSETQRNKGNFPGRFSGRQFSNSRSEMNVSTLELGDSALYLCASSTGQAAWFFGPGTRLTVL.

The chain combines TRBV6-5 with TRBJ1-2; 11 positions agree with TRBD1. Germline V CDR1 and CDR2: MNHEY, SVGAGI. The CDR3 contains 15 residues. V gave up 7 bases and J gave up 1 base; unmatched junction bases: 5. CDR3 amino acids: CASTPGTGGNYGYTF. The CDR3 DNA follows: TGTGCCAGCACCCCAGGGACAGGGGGTAACTATGGCTACACCTTC.

This clone was recorded once. The rearrangement links TRBV4-3 to TRBJ2-7; 7 nucleotides match TRBD1. In germline, CDR1 is LGHNA, CDR2 YSLEER. Germline trimming cut 1 base from V and 0 bases from J; bases unmatched to any gene: 3. The CDR3 loop spans 15 amino acids. The CDR3 protein is CASSQVTGSSYEQYF. As DNA, the CDR3 is TGCGCCAGCAGCCAAGTGACAGGGAGCTCCTACGAGCAGTACTTC.

J is TRBJ1-2 and V is TRBV7-2; 7 bases line up with TRBD1. From germline, CDR1 is SGHTA and CDR2 FQGNSA. The J segment lost 7 bases and the V segment lost 0 bases, leaving 5 bases of the junction unmatched. The CDR3 loop spans 14 amino acids. The CDR3 sequence is CASSLARQGGGYTF. In nucleotides, the CDR3 is TGTGCCAGCAGCTTAGCGCGGCAGGGGGGTGGCTACACCTTC.

The chain uses TRBV11-1 and TRBJ2-5, with a tentative D call TRBD1 (7 bases). The CDR3 extends over 14 amino acids. The germline V gene has CDR1 SGHAT and CDR2 FQDESV (reference sequence). Trimming pared 3 bases from V and 5 bases from J, leaving 13 bases between. The CDR3 bases are TGTGCCAGCAGCTTCAGGGGGGCACAGGAGACCCAGTACTTC. Amino acid sequence: CASSFRGAQETQYF.

This chain uses TRBV4-2 with TRBJ2-7; 8 nucleotides agree with TRBD1. Per germline, CDR1 LGHNA and CDR2 YNFKEQ. J lost 1 base, V lost 4 bases, and 6 bases had no gene match. The CDR3 consists of 15 residues. DNA of the CDR3: TGTGCCAGCAGCCTCAGGGGGCGAGGGTCCTACGAGCAGTACTTC. Residues: CASSLRGRGSYEQYF.

The rearrangement uses TRBV7-2 and TRBJ2-7; tentatively, D is TRBD2 (7 bases). This CDR3 region has 14 residues. Trimming stripped 3 bases from V and 4 bases from J, with 13 bases between. CDR1 and CDR2 (germline): SGHTA, FQGNSA. This CDR3 is CASSFAGASYEQYF. The CDR3 coding sequence is TGTGCCAGCAGCTTTGCGGGGGCCTCATACGAGCAGTACTTC.

V is TRBV24-1 and J is TRBJ2-7, with TRBD2 as a possible D gene (5 bases). The CDR3 is 11 residues long. Germline values: CDR1 KGHDR, CDR2 SFDVKD. V was clipped by 9 bases and J by 5 bases, with 10 bases between them. CDR3 loop: CATAAGDEQYF. The CDR3 nucleotides are TGTGCCACCGCGGCCGGGGACGAGCAGTACTTC.

This chain joins TRBV3-1 (or the pseudogene TRBV3-2) and TRBJ2-7; 9 bases line up with TRBD1. CDR3 size: 15 residues. Germline trimming cut 5 bases from V and 6 bases from J; bases unmatched to any gene: 11. The germline CDR1 and CDR2 sequences are LGHDT and YNNKEL (reference sequence). This CDR3 is CASSSRGTGTGEQYF. The CDR3 DNA is TGTGCCAGCAGCTCAAGAGGGACAGGGACAGGCGAGCAGTACTTC.

The chain employs TRBV4-2 and TRBJ2-2; D remains unclear. The ends were cut back, 1 base at V and 4 bases at J, with 7 bases in the middle. This CDR3 has 14 amino acids. From germline, CDR1 is LGHNA and CDR2 YNFKEQ. The CDR3 region has the DNA TGTGCCAGCAGCCAAGTAACAGCCACCGGGGAGCTGTTTTTT. This translates into CASSQVTATGELFF.

The J gene is TRBJ1-5, the V gene TRBV10-1; the D is unclear. This CDR3 is 13 amino acids long. V lost 4 bases and J lost 4, with 8 bases in between. CDR1 WNHNN and CDR2 SYGVQD come from the germline V gene (reference sequence). The CDR3 protein is CASSAGPNQPQHF. The DNA of the CDR3 is TGCGCCAGCAGTGCTGGGCCTAATCAGCCCCAGCATTTT.

This clone was observed a single time. This chain joins TRBV27 and TRBJ1-2; D is undetermined. V was cut by 0 bases and J by 7 bases, with 12 bases left in between. The CDR3 is 14 amino acids. Germline loops: CDR1 MNHEY, CDR2 SMNVEV (reference sequence). CDR3 sequence reads: CASSLSGGYPGYTF. CDR3 nucleotides: TGTGCCAGCAGTTTATCCGGAGGGTATCCTGGCTACACCTTC.